These T cell receptor beta chains were read from a single sample in a study of blood T cell repertoires in COVID-19. Assay: immunoSEQ multiplex PCR; the TCRdb copy retains only in-frame clones and omits some. Of about 160,000 clones in the sample, over 65% were seen once. Sequenced: peripheral blood. The receptor source for this set is a man aged 60 to 69 with acute or convalescent COVID-19. Both conserved end residues are part of each CDR3. A D gene is named only where the DNA matches it firmly. Size is omitted from some rows. Given values are once, few, many or a class for expanded clones.

j_call | d_call | v_call | clone_size | cdr3_aa | cdr3_nt
TRBJ1-2 | TRBD1 | TRBV19 | . | CASNSGQGDYGYTF | TGTGCCAGTAACTCGGGACAGGGAGACTATGGCTACACCTTC
TRBJ2-1 | TRBD1 | TRBV5-4 | . | CASSRQGVSSYNEQFF | TGTGCCAGCAGCCGCCAGGGGGTATCCTCCTACAATGAGCAGTTCTTC
TRBJ1-4 | TRBD1 | TRBV4-2 | . | CASSQDRAGGEKLFF | TGTGCCAGCAGCCAGGACAGGGCAGGGGGTGAAAAACTGTTTTTT
TRBJ1-2 | . | TRBV7-9 | . | CASSYQAGLYGYTF | TGTGCCAGCAGCTACCAGGCGGGGCTCTATGGCTACACCTTC
TRBJ2-7 | . | TRBV2 | . | CASSETGEEQYF | TGTGCCAGCAGTGAAACAGGAGAAGAGCAGTACTTC
TRBJ2-1 | . | TRBV14 | . | CASSRVGVSSYNEQFF | TGTGCCAGCAGCCGAGTAGGGGTTAGCTCCTACAATGAGCAGTTCTTC
TRBJ1-6 | TRBD1 | TRBV2 | . | CASSRDSRLNSPLHF | TGTGCCAGCAGCCGGGACAGCCGACTTAATTCACCCCTCCACTTT
TRBJ1-2 | . | TRBV15 | once | CATSIQGSDGYTF | TGTGCCACCAGCATACAGGGTTCGGATGGCTACACCTTC
TRBJ1-1 | . | TRBV6-2/TRBV6-3 | . | CASSSRYLRGLNTEAFF | TGTGCCAGCAGTTCCCGCTATCTCAGGGGCTTGAACACTGAAGCTTTCTTT
TRBJ2-5 | . | TRBV2 | . | CASSVLETQYF | TGTGCCAGCAGTGTCCTCGAGACCCAGTACTTC
TRBJ1-2 | . | TRBV29-1 | . | CSVPRGDLYGYTF | TGCAGCGTTCCCCGGGGGGACCTCTATGGCTACACCTTC
TRBJ2-1 | TRBD1 | TRBV3-1/TRBV3-2 | . | CASKSIGQAYNEQFF | TGTGCCAGCAAAAGTATCGGACAGGCCTACAATGAGCAGTTCTTC
TRBJ1-3 | TRBD1 | TRBV9 | . | CASRQGFTGNTIYF | TGTGCCAGCAGACAGGGGTTCACTGGAAACACCATATATTTT
TRBJ2-3 | . | TRBV11-2 | . | CASSLAGGGTDTQYF | TGTGCCAGCAGCTTAGCGGGGGGCGGCACAGATACGCAGTATTTT
TRBJ1-5 | . | TRBV12-5 | . | CASGTGHQTLQPQHF | TGTGCTAGTGGGACGGGACACCAAACACTACAGCCCCAGCATTTT
TRBJ1-3 | . | TRBV6-5 | . | CASSYGQGNTIYF | TGTGCCAGCAGTTACGGACAGGGAAACACCATATATTTT
TRBJ1-4 | TRBD1 | TRBV5-1 | . | CASSSRQGRGEKLFF | TGCGCCAGCAGCTCCCGACAGGGGAGGGGTGAAAAACTGTTTTTT
TRBJ2-7 | . | TRBV4-1 | . | CASSQENGLYEQYF | TGCGCCAGCAGCCAAGAGAACGGGTTGTACGAGCAGTACTTC
TRBJ2-1 | TRBD1 | TRBV9 | . | CASSVSDRPSNEQFF | TGTGCCAGCAGCGTATCGGACAGGCCATCCAATGAGCAGTTCTTC
TRBJ2-2 | TRBD1 | TRBV3-1/TRBV3-2 | . | CASSAGTGSFTGELFF | TGTGCCAGCAGCGCGGGGACAGGGTCATTCACCGGGGAGCTGTTTTTT
TRBJ1-4 | TRBD1 | TRBV2 | few | CASSPGQGTEKLFF | TGTGCCAGCAGCCCGGGACAGGGGACTGAAAAACTGTTTTTT
TRBJ1-3 | . | TRBV5-4 | few | CASSTGGAEGNTIYF | TGTGCCAGCAGTACCGGGGGGGCGGAGGGAAACACCATATATTTT
TRBJ1-2 | . | TRBV7-8 | . | CASSPGRRNYGYTF | TGTGCCAGCAGCCCCGGCCGGAGAAACTATGGCTACACCTTC
TRBJ2-5 | TRBD2 | TRBV7-2 | . | CASSSSGGEETQYF | TGTGCCAGCAGCTCTAGCGGGGGTGAAGAGACCCAGTACTTC
TRBJ1-5 | . | TRBV5-5 | . | CASSLRGNSNQPQHF | TGTGCCAGCAGCTTGAGAGGGAATAGCAATCAGCCCCAGCATTTT
TRBJ1-2 | TRBD1 | TRBV12-5 | . | CASGLGTGEGYTF | TGTGCTAGTGGTTTGGGGACAGGGGAGGGCTACACCTTC
TRBJ1-3 | . | TRBV7-2 | . | CASSSPLENTIYF | TGTGCCAGCAGCTCCCCCCTAGAAAACACCATATATTTT